These 9 T cell receptor beta chains share one sample of origin, sequenced in a study of T cell repertoires in cytomegalovirus infection. From the reads, TCRdb called clonotypes with MiXCR, one entry per CDR3 protein. The sample holds tens of thousands of distinct CDR3 sequences, around 18% seen once. These TCRs are of unknown antigen specificity. The starting material was CD8+ T cells from cultured PBMCs, obtained from culture after CMV antigen stimulation. All receptors come from a human donor in good health (CMV status not recorded). Some clones in this sample may be carry-over from other donors' samples.

This clonotype was detected only a few times. This chain links TRBV7-6 with TRBJ2-7; tentative D call: TRBD2 (5 bases). Deletions cut 5 bases from V and 4 bases from J, with 21 bases between. The germline CDR1 and CDR2 sequences are SGHVS and FNYEAQ. This CDR3 is 16 amino acids long. This CDR3 reads CASSHTRGLRIYEQYF. The DNA for the CDR3 is TGTGCCAGCAGCCATACTCGGGGTTTACGGATTTACGAGCAGTACTTC.

The chain is built from TRBV7-2 and TRBJ2-7; TRBD2 might be the D (5 bases). Looked up from germline, CDR1 is SGHTA and CDR2 is FQGNSA. The V end lost 0 bases, the J end lost 7 bases, and 19 bases lay between the germline ends. The CDR3 totals 16 residues. CDR3 loop: CASSLAVRWEWREQYF. The CDR3 nucleotides read TGTGCCAGCAGCTTAGCCGTTCGCTGGGAGTGGAGGGAGCAGTACTTC. Complete variable domain (other parts from reference TRBV7-2 and TRBJ2-7): GAGVSQSPSNKVTEKGKDVELRCDPISGHTALYWYRQSLGQGLEFLIYFQGNSAPDKSGLPSDRFSAERTGGSVSTLTIQRTQQEDSAVYLCASSLAVRWEWREQYFGPGTRLTVT.

The rearrangement uses TRBV7-6 and TRBJ2-2, with unresolved D. CDR1 and CDR2 from the germline V gene are SGHVS and FNYEAQ. V lost 1 base and J 3 bases, leaving 0 bases between the germline ends. CDR3 length: 12 residues. In DNA form, the CDR3 reads TGTGCCAGCAGCTTAGACACCGGGGAGCTGTTTTTT. This codes for CASSLDTGELFF.

In this sample, this clonotype turned up many times. The gene calls are TRBV29-1 and TRBJ1-3; no firm D call. V gave up 1 base and J gave up 3 bases, with 4 bases separating them. CDR1 is SQVTM and CDR2 is ANQGSEA in the germline V gene. The CDR3 spans 12 residues. DNA of the CDR3: TGCAGCGTTGAAGGGGTTGGAAACACCATATATTTT. As protein: CSVEGVGNTIYF. Full variable domain (rest looked up from reference TRBV29-1 and TRBJ1-3): SAVISQKPSRDICQRGTSLTIQCQVDSQVTMMFWYRQQPGQSLTLIATANQGSEATYESGFVIDKFPISRPNLTFSTLTVSNMSPEDSSIYLCSVEGVGNTIYFGEGSWLTVV.

This clonotype was detected ten times or more. The chain links TRBV6-1 to TRBJ2-1; D remains unclear. V was trimmed by 6 bases and J by 9 bases, leaving 12 bases between them. The length of the CDR3 is 12 residues. CDR1 MNHNS and CDR2 SASEGT come from the germline V gene. This chain's CDR3 is CASSQTMAEQFF. The CDR3 DNA is TGTGCCAGCAGCCAAACTATGGCTGAGCAGTTCTTC.

This clonotype was found a few times. The genes are TRBV12-3 or TRBV12-4 and TRBJ2-7; 10 bases line up with TRBD2. The CDR3 consists of 15 residues. The trim removed 5 bases at V and 5 bases at J, leaving 9 bases unmatched. This chain's CDR3 is CASSPRTSGRNEQYF. The CDR3 coding sequence is TGTGCCAGCAGTCCCCGGACTAGCGGCCGGAACGAGCAGTACTTC.

The sample holds many counts of this clonotype. The chain is built from TRBV7-2 and TRBJ2-6; 7 bases are shared with TRBD1. There are 18 residues in the CDR3. Trimming cost V 3 bases and J 2 bases; bases outside gene matches: 10. Germline CDR1 is SGHTA and CDR2 is FQGNSA. CDR3 loop: CASSFTDRLLAGANVLTF. The CDR3 bases are TGTGCCAGCAGCTTCACGGACAGGTTACTCGCTGGGGCCAACGTCCTGACTTTC.

The chain couples TRBV10-3 to TRBJ1-2, with 9 bases fitting TRBD1. After removal of 5 bases from V and 5 bases from J, the junction contained 6 bases not matched to a gene. The CDR3 totals 14 residues. Germline CDR1 and CDR2: ENHRY and SYGVKD. The CDR3 is CAISPQGAGYGYTF. The CDR3 DNA reads TGTGCCATCAGTCCACAGGGGGCTGGATATGGCTACACCTTC.

This clonotype was detected a few times. This sequence joins TRBV12-3 or TRBV12-4 and TRBJ1-2, with D perhaps matching TRBD1 (5 bases). Trimming cost V 5 bases and J 8 bases, with 12 bases left between them. CDR3 length equals 12 residues. The CDR3 DNA reads TGTGCCAGCAGTGACCCGGGGGAAGGCTACACCTTC. This translates into CASSDPGEGYTF.